This T cell receptor beta chain was captured in a study of blood T cell repertoires in COVID-19. About the research overall: COVID-19 samples from acute and convalescent phases originated in the United States, Italy and Spain. PBMCs, B-cell-depleted T cells, or T cells were the source of the cDNA or gDNA that made up the material.

Under the authors' procedure: Reference gene primers were amplified, and this amplification served to estimate nucleated cell counts. Measured with immunoSEQ multiplex PCR; TCRdb has only the in-frame clones, and not every one. V, J and clone size are taken as reported in that table, and D and trimming were inferred from the DNA itself. The sample includes hundreds of thousands of clones, 86% of them seen just once. Germline CDR1 reads LGHDT; CDR2 reads YNNKEL (reference sequence). This CDR3 is built from 15 residues. V was shortened by 0 bases and J by 1 base, with 10 bases between the two germline ends.

The clonotype was recovered from a woman in her 30s with active or convalescent COVID-19. The sample consisted of peripheral blood. V usage is TRBV3-1 (or the pseudogene TRBV3-2) and J usage is TRBJ2-7; D possibly corresponds to TRBD2 (5 bases). DNA of the CDR3: TGTGCCAGCAGCCAAGATGTCAGCGGTTCCTACGAGCAGTACTTC. Translated, it gives CASSQDVSGSYEQYF.